This T cell receptor beta chain is from a study of blood T cell repertoires in COVID-19. Overall study: The cDNA or gDNA used as material had been derived from T cells, B-cell-depleted T cells, or PBMCs.

The assay was immunoSEQ multiplex PCR, and TCRdb's table has in-frame clones only and misses some. The sample includes hundreds of thousands of clones, 80% to 90% seen only once; the top ten take 1% to 1.3%. Participants were aged about 18 to 90 years, lived in over 20 US areas, and enrolled virtually. Researchers sorted participants into cohorts using their self-reported clinical history. In Cohort 3, a recovered donor had either two negative PCRs, clearance, or symptom resolution. The V end was cut by 4 bases, the J end by 6 bases, with 17 bases between. CDR1 and CDR2 from the germline V gene are GTSNPN and SVGIG (reference sequence). CDR3 length: 14 residues.

This sequence was found in a man aged 25-45 years who had recovered from COVID-19. The chain combines TRBV30 with TRBJ2-3; D perhaps matches TRBD2 (5 bases). Sequenced sample: PBMCs or T cells enriched from blood (not recorded which). CDR3 protein: CAWTMYGGWDTQYF. The CDR3, as DNA: TGTGCCTGGACCATGTACGGCGGGTGGGATACGCAGTATTTT.